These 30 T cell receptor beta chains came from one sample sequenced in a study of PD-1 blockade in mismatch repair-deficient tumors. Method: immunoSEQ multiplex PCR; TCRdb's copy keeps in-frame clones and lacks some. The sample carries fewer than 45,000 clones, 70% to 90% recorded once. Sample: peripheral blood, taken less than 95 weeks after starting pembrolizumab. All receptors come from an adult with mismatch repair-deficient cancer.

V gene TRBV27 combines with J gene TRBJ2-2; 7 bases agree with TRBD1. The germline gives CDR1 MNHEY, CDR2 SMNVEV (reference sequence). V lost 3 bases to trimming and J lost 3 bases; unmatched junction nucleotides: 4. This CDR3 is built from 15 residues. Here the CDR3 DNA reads TGTGCCAGCAGTTTCGGGGACAGATACACCGGGGAGCTGTTTTTT. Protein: CASSFGDRYTGELFF.

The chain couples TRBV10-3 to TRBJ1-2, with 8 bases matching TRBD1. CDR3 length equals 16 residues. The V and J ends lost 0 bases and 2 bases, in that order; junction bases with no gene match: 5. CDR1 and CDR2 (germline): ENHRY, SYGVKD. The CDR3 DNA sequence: TGTGCCATCAGTGAGTCGGTGCAGGGGGCGAACTATGGCTACACCTTC. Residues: CAISESVQGANYGYTF.

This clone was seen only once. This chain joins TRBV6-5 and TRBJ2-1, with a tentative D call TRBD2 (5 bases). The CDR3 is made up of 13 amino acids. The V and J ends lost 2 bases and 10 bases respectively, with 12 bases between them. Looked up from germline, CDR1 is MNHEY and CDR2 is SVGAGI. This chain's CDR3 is CASSYGSGSEQFF. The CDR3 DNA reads TGTGCCAGCAGTTACGGATCGGGAAGCGAGCAGTTCTTC.

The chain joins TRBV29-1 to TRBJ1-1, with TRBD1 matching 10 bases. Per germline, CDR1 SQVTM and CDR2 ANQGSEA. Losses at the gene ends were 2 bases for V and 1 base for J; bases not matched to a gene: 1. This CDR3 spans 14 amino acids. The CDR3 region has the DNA TGCAGCGTTGAACGGGACAGGGGGAACACTGAAGCTTTCTTT. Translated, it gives CSVERDRGNTEAFF.

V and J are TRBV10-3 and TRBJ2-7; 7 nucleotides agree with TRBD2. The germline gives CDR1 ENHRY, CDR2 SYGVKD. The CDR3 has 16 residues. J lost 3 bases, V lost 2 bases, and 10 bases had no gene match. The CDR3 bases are TGTGCCATCAGTGAGATCGGGCAGGGAGGGGACTACGAGCAGTACTTC. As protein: CAISEIGQGGDYEQYF.

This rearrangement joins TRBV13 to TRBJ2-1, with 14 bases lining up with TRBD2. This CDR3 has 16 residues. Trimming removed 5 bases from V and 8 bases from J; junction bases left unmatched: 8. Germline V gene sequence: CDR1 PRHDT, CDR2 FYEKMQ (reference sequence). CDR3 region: CASSHRLAGGPDEQFF. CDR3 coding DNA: TGTGCCAGCAGCCACCGACTAGCGGGAGGGCCTGATGAGCAGTTCTTC.

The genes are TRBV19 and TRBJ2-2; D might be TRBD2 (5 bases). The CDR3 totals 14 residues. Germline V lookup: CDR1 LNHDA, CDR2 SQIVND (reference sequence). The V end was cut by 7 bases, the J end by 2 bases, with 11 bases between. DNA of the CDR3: TGTGCCAGTATCGGGATCGGAAACACCGGGGAGCTGTTTTTT. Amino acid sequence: CASIGIGNTGELFF.

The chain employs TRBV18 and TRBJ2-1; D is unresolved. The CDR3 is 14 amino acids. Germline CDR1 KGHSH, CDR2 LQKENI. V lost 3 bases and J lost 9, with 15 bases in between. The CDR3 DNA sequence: TGTGCCAGCTCACCGGACGGCTACAAGGTTGAGCAGTTCTTC. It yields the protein CASSPDGYKVEQFF.

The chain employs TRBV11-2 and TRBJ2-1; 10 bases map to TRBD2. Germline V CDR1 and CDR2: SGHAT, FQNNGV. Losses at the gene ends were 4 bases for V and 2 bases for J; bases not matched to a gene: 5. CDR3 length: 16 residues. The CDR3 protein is CASSSRTSGAYNEQFF. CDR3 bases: TGTGCCAGCAGCTCCCGGACTAGCGGCGCCTACAATGAGCAGTTCTTC.

Here the CDR3 DNA reads TGTGCCAGCAGCAAAGGGACTAGCAGCGACTACGAGCAGTACTTC. This gives the protein CASSKGTSSDYEQYF. The rearrangement joins TRBV21-1 to TRBJ2-7; the table calls TRBD2, which could not be checked here. TRBV21-1 constitutes a pseudogene. The CDR3 extends over 15 amino acids.

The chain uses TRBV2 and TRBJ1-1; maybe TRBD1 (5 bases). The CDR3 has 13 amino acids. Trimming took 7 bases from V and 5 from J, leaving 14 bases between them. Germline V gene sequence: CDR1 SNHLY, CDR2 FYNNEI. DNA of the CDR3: TGTGCCAGCACTCAAGGAGAGGGGACTGAAGCTTTCTTT. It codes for CASTQGEGTEAFF.

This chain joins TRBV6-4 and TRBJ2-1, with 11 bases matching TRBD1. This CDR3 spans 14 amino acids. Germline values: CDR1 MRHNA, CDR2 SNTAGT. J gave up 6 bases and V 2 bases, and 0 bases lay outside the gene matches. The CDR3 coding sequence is TGTGCCAGCAGTGACGGGACAGGGGGCAATGAGCAGTTCTTC. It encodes CASSDGTGGNEQFF.

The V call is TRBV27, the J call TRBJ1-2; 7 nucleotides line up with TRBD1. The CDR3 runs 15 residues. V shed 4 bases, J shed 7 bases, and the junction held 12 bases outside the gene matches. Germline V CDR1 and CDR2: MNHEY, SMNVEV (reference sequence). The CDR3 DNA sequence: TGTGCCAGCAGTTCTTCACAGGGGCGCATGAGTGGCTACACCTTC. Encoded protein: CASSSSQGRMSGYTF.

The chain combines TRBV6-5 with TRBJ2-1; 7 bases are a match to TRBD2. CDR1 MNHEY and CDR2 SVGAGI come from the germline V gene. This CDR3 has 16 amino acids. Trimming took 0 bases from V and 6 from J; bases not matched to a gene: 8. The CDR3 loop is CASSYSGGRDRNEQFF. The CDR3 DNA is TGTGCCAGCAGTTACTCTGGTGGGAGGGACCGCAATGAGCAGTTCTTC.

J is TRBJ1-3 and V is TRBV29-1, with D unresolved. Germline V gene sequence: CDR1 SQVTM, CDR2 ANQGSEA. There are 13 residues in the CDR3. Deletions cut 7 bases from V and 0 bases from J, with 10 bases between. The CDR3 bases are TGCAGCGGTATCCTAAGCTCTGGAAACACCATATATTTT. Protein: CSGILSSGNTIYF.

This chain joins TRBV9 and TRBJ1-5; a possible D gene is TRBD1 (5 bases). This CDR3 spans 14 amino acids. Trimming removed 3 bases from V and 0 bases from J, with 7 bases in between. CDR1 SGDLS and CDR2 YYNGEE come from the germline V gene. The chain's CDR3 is CASSADTSNQPQHF. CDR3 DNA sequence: TGTGCCAGCAGCGCGGACACTAGCAATCAGCCCCAGCATTTT.

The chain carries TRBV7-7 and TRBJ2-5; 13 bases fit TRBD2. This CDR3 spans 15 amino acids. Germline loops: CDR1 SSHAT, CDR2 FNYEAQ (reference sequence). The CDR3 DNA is TGTGCTAGCCGAAGGACTAGCGGGAGTTTGGAGACCCAGTACTTC. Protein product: CASRRTSGSLETQYF.

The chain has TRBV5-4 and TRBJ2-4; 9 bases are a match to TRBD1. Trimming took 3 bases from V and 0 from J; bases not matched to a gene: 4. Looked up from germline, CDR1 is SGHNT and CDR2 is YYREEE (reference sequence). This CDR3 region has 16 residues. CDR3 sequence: CASSSSGQGAKNIQYF. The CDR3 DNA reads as TGTGCCAGCAGCTCGTCGGGACAGGGAGCCAAAAACATTCAGTACTTC.

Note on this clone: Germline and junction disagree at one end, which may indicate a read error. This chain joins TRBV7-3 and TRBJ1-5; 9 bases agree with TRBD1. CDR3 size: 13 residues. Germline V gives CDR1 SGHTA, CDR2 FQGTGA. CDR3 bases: TGTGCCAGCAGCTTAATCTCCCGGACAGGGGAATCTTTT. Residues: CASSLISRTGESF.

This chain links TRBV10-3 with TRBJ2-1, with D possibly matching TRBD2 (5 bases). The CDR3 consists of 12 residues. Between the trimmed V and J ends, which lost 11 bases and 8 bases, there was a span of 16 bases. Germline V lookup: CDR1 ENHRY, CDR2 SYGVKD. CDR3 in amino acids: CAGGTSRDEQFF. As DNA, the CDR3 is TGTGCCGGAGGTACCTCTAGGGATGAGCAGTTCTTC.

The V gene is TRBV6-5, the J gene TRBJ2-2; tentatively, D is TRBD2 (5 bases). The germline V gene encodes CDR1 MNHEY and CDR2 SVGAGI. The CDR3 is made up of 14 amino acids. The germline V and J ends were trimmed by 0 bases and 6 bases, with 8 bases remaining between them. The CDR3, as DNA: TGTGCCAGCAGTTACTCCATCGGGGCCGGGGAGCTGTTTTTT. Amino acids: CASSYSIGAGELFF.

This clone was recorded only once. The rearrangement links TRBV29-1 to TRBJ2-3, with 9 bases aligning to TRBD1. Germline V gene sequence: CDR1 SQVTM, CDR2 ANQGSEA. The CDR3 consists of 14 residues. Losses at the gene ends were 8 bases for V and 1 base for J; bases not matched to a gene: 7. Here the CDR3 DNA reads TGCAGCTCCATGAGACAGGGGGGCACAGATACGCAGTATTTT. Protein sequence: CSSMRQGGTDTQYF.

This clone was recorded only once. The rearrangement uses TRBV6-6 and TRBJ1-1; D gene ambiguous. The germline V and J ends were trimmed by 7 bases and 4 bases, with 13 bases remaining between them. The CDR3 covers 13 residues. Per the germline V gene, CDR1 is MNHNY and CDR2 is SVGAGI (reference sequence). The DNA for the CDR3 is TGTGCCAGCAACAGAGAAGGTTCCACTGAAGCTTTCTTT. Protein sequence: CASNREGSTEAFF.

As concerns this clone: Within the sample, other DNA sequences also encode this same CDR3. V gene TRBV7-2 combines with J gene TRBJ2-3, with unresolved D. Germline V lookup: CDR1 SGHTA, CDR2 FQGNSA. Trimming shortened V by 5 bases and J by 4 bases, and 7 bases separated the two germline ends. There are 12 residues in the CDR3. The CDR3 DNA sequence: TGTGCCAGCAGCCTGGCGGCAGATACGCAGTATTTT. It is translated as CASSLAADTQYF.

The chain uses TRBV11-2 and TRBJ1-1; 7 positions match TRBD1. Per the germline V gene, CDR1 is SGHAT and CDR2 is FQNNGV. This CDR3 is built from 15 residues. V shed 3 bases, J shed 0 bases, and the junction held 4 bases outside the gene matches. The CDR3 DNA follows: TGTGCCAGCAGCTTTAGAGGGGGCATGAACACTGAAGCTTTCTTT. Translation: CASSFRGGMNTEAFF.

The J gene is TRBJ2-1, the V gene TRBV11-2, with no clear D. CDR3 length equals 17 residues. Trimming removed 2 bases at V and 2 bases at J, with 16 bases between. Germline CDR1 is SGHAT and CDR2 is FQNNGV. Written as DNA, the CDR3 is TGTGCCAGCAGCTTATCCCCTAGTCGGGTTCCCTACAATGAGCAGTTCTTC. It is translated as CASSLSPSRVPYNEQFF.

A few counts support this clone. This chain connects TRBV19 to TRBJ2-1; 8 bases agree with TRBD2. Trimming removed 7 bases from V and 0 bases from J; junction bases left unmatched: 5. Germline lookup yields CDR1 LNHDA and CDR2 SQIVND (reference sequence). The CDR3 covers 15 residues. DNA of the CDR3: TGTGCCAGTACCCCAAGCGGGAGCTCCTACAATGAGCAGTTCTTC. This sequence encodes CASTPSGSSYNEQFF.

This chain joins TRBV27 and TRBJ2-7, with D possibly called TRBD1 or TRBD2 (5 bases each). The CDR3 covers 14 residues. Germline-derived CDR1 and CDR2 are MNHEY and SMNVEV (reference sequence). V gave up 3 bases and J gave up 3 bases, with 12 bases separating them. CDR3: CASSFAGADYEQYF. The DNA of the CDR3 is TGTGCCAGCAGTTTCGCCGGGGCGGACTACGAGCAGTACTTC.

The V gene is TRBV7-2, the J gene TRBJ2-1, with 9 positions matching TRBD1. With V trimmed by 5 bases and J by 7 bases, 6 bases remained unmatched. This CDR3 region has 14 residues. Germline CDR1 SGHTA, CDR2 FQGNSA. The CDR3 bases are TGTGCCAGCAGCAGGGGACAGGGCCCGAATGAGCAGTTCTTC. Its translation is CASSRGQGPNEQFF.

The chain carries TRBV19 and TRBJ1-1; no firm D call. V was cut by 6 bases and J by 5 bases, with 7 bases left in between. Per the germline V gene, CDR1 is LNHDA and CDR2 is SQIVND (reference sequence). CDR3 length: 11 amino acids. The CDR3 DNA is TGTGCCAGTAGGCGGGGAACTGAAGCTTTCTTT. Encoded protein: CASRRGTEAFF.